This TCR beta chain came from a study of vaccination effects on CD4 cells after COVID-19. A few counts support this clone. Its antigen remains unknown. Repertoires were generated with immunoSEQ multiplex PCR, while TCRdb's copy carries only in-frame clones and drops some. The repertoire includes some 50,000 clones, about 70% of them detected once, and about 5% sits in the top ten. The CDR3 loop spans 13 amino acids. V lost 5 bases to trimming and J lost 5 bases, with 11 bases between them. CDR1 MNHEY and CDR2 SVGAGI come from the germline V gene. Researchers isolated CD4+ T cells once approximately eleven days of culture had elapsed. PCR showed that the person got SARS-CoV-2 infection at some point between March and December 2020. Each participant was given two doses of one vaccine (BNT162b2 or mRNA-1273).

This chain links TRBV6-5 with TRBJ2-3, with unresolved D. The receptor's source is a human donor who had a prior SARS-CoV-2 infection. The input for sequencing was CD4+ T cells from PBMCs cultured without peptide, taken after COVID-19 vaccination. The CDR3, as DNA: TGTGCCAGCAGTCAAAGCTACAAAGATACGCAGTATTTT. It encodes CASSQSYKDTQYF.